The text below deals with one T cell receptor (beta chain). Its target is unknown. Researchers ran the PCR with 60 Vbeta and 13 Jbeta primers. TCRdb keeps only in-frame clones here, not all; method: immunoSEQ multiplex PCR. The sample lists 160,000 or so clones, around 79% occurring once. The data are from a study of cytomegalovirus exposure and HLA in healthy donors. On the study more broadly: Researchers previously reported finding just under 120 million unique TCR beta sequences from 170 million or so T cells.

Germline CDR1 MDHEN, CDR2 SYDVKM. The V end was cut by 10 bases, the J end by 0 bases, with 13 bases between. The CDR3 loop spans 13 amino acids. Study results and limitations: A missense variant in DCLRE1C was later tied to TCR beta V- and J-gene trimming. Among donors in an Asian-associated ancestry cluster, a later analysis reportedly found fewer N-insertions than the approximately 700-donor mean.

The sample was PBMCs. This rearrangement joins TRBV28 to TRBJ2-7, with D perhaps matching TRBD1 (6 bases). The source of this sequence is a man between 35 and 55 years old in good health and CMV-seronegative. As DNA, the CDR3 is TGTGCCACCCAGGGGACGGTCTCCTACGAGCAGTACTTC. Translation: CATQGTVSYEQYF.